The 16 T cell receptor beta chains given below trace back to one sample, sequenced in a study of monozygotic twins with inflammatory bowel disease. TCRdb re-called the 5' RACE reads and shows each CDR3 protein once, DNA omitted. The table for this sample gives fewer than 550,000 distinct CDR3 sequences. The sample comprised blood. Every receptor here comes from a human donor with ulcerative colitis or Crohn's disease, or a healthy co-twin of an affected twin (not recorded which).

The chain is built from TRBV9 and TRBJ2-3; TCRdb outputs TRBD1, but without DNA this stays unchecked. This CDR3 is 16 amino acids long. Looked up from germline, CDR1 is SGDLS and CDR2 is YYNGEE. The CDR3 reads CASSALRGASTDTQYF.

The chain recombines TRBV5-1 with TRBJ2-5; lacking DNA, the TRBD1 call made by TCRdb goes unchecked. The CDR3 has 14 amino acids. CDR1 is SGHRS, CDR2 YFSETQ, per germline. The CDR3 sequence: CASSLGQTAETQYF.

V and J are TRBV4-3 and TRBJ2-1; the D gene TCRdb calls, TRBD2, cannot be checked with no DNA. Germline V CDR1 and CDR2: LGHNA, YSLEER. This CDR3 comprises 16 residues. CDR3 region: CASSQGASGSWDEQFF.

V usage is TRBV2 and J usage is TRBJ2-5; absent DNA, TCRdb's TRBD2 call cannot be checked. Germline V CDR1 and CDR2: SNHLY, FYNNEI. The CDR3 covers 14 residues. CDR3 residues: CASSEFSPQETQYF.

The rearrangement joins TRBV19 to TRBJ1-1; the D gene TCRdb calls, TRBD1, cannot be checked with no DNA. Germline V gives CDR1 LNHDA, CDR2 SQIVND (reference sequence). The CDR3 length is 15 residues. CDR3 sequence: CASRPGQGASTEAFF.

This CDR3 is CASSPTGVIGELFF. The chain has TRBV6-1 and TRBJ2-2; with no DNA, the TCRdb D assignment of TRBD1 cannot be verified. This CDR3 is 14 amino acids long. Germline assignment: CDR1 MNHNS and CDR2 SASEGT.

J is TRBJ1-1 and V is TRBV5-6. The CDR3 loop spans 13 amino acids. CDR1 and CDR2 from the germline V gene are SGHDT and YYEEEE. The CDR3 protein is CASSRERGTEAFF.

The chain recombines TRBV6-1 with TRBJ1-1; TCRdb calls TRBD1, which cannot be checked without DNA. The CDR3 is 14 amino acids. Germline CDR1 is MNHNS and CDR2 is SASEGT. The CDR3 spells CASVFGLQGTEAFF.

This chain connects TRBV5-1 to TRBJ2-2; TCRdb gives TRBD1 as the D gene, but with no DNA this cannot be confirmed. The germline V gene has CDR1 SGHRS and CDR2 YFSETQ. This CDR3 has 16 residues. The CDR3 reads CASSYGHREEAGELFF.

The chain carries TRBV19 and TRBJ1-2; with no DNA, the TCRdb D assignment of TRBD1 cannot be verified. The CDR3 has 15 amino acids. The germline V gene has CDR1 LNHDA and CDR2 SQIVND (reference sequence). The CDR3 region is CASSTSGPQMYGYTF.

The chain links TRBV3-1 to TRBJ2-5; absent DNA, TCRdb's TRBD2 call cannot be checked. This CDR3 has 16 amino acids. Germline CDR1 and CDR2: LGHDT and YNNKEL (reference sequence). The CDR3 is CASSQDLAGGQETQYF.

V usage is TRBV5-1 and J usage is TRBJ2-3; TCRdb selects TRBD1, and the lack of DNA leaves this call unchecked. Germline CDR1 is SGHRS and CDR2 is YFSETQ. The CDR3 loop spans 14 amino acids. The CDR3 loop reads CASSLGQGKDTQYF.

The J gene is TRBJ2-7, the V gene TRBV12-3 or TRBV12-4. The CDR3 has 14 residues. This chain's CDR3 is CASSFEEGPYEQYF.

The CDR3 loop reads CSASRGTDTQYF. The rearrangement uses TRBV20-1 and TRBJ2-3. The CDR3 totals 12 residues. CDR1 and CDR2 (germline): DFQATT, SNEGSKA (reference sequence).

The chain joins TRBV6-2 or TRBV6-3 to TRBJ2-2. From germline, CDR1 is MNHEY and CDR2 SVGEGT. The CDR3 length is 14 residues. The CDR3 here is CASSYYTTTGELFF.

The CDR3 sequence: CASSATSTGRNTEAFF. This chain connects TRBV6-1 to TRBJ1-1; TCRdb outputs TRBD1, but without DNA this stays unchecked. From germline, CDR1 is MNHNS and CDR2 SASEGT. The CDR3 is made up of 16 amino acids.